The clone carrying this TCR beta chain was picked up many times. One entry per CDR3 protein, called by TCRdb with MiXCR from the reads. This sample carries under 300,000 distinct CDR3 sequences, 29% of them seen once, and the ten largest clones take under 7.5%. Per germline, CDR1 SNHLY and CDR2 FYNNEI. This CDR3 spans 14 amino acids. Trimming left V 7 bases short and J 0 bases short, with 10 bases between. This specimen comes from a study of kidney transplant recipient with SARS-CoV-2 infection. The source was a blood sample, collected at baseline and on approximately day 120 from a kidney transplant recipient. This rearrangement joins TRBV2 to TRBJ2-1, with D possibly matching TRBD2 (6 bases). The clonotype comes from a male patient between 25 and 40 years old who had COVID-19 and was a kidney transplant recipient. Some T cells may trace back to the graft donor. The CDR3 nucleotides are TGTGCCAGCACCCGGGAGAGCTCCTACAATGAGCAGTTCTTC. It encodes CASTRESSYNEQFF.